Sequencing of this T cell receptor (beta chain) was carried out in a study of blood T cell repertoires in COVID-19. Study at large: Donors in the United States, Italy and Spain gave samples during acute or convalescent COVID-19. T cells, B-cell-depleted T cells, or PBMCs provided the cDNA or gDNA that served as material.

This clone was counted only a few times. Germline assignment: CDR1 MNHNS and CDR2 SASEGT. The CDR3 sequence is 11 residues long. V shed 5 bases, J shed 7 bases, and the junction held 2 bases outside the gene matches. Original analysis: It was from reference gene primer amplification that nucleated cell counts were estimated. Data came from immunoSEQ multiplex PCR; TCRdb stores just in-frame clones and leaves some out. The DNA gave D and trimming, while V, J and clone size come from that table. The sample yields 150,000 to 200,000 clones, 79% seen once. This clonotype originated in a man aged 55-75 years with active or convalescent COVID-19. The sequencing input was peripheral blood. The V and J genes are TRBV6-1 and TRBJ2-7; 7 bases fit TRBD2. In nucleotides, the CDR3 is TGTGCCAGCAGTACGGGAGGTGAGCAGTACTTC. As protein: CASSTGGEQYF.